A selection of T cell receptor beta chains follows, all from one sample in a study of blood T cell repertoires in COVID-19. Clones were read by immunoSEQ multiplex PCR, and TCRdb kept only the in-frame ones, dropping some. The table includes approximately 250,000 clones, 84% detected once. Sequencing was carried out using peripheral blood. The receptors were gathered from a human donor in a cohort sampled during active COVID-19. Both conserved end residues are part of each CDR3. A D gene is named only where the DNA matches it firmly. Expanded clones get a size class; other rows say once, few or many, or leave the size out.

D gene,clone size,J gene,V gene,CDR3 DNA,CDR3 protein
TRBD2,NA,TRBJ2-2,TRBV3-1/TRBV3-2,TGTGCCAGCAGCCATGACTTTCGGAGCGGGGCGAACACCGGGGAGCTGTTTTTT,CASSHDFRSGANTGELFF
TRBD2,NA,TRBJ2-2,TRBV4-3,TGCGCCAGCAGCCAAGAGGGGGTAGCGGGGGGAACCGGGGAGCTGTTTTTT,CASSQEGVAGGTGELFF
TRBD2,NA,TRBJ2-1,TRBV6-6,TGTGCCAGCAGCCGAAGACTAGCGGGATATACTACCGGAACCTACAATGAGCAGTTCTTC,CASSRRLAGYTTGTYNEQFF
NA,NA,TRBJ1-2,TRBV28,TGTGCCAGCAGTTTATCCTTTGCGGGCAGCTATGGCTACACCTTC,CASSLSFAGSYGYTF
NA,NA,TRBJ2-3,TRBV24-1,TGTGCCACCAGTGATCGCGTCACCCCGTTAGATACGCAGTATTTT,CATSDRVTPLDTQYF
NA,NA,TRBJ2-1,TRBV6-2/TRBV6-3,TGTGCCAGCAGTAAACAGTTCGATGAGCAGTTCTTC,CASSKQFDEQFF
NA,NA,TRBJ1-2,TRBV5-6,TGTGCCAGCAGCCCCCTCGCGGATTTCGACAGAGCACGACCGGGCTACACCTTC,CASSPLADFDRARPGYTF
NA,NA,TRBJ1-1,TRBV28,TGTGCCAGCAGTCTCCCGACTGAAGCTTTCTTT,CASSLPTEAFF
NA,few,TRBJ1-6,TRBV3-1/TRBV3-2,TGTGCCAGCAGCAACCGGGATTCAAATTCACCCCTCCACTTT,CASSNRDSNSPLHF
TRBD1,NA,TRBJ1-2,TRBV12-3/TRBV12-4,TGTGCCAGCAGGAGGGACAGCTATCATGGCTACACCTTC,CASRRDSYHGYTF
NA,once,TRBJ2-5,TRBV7-9,TGTGCCAGCAGCTTAGCATTGCGGGGTTACGGGGAGACCCAGTACTTC,CASSLALRGYGETQYF
TRBD1,NA,TRBJ1-2,TRBV12-3/TRBV12-4,TGTGCCAGCAGTCCGTGGACAGGGAACGGCTACACCTTC,CASSPWTGNGYTF
TRBD1,NA,TRBJ2-5,TRBV5-6,TGTGCCAGCAGCTCTACAGGGGGCCGAGAGACCCAGTACTTC,CASSSTGGRETQYF
TRBD2,few,TRBJ2-7,TRBV15,TGTGCCACCAGTATGGGAGGGCCCTCGGACGAGCAGTACTTC,CATSMGGPSDEQYF
NA,once,TRBJ2-3,TRBV9,TGTGCCAGCAGCCCCGGAGGAGGGTATAGCACAGATACGCAGTATTTT,CASSPGGGYSTDTQYF
NA,NA,TRBJ1-4,TRBV15,TGTGCCACCAGCACCGGACAGAATGAAAAACTGTTTTTT,CATSTGQNEKLFF
TRBD1,few,TRBJ1-6,TRBV18,TGTGCCAGCTCTACGGACAGGGGGAATAATTCACCCCTCCACTTT,CASSTDRGNNSPLHF
TRBD1,NA,TRBJ1-1,TRBV3-1/TRBV3-2,TGTGCCAGCAGCCAAGCAGTACAGGGGGCTGAAGCTTTCTTT,CASSQAVQGAEAFF
NA,few,TRBJ2-7,TRBV12-3/TRBV12-4,TGTGCCAGCAGTCCGTCCTACGAGCAGTACTTC,CASSPSYEQYF
TRBD1,NA,TRBJ1-2,TRBV5-1,TGCGCCAGCAGGATACTAGTTAACCGGGACAGCTATGGCTACACCTTC,CASRILVNRDSYGYTF
NA,NA,TRBJ2-2,TRBV11-2,TGTGCCAGCAGCTTAATCGCGGCGGGCACCGGGGAGCTGTTTTTT,CASSLIAAGTGELFF
TRBD1,NA,TRBJ2-2,TRBV11-2,TGTGCCAGCAGCTTAAAGGGTTTAGGGACAGCAAACACCGGGGAGCTGTTTTTT,CASSLKGLGTANTGELFF
NA,NA,TRBJ1-4,TRBV6-5,TGTGCCAGCACTGGCGGTTTTGCTAATGAAAAACTGTTTTTT,CASTGGFANEKLFF
TRBD1,NA,TRBJ1-5,TRBV20-1,TGCAGTGCTAGTACAGGGGGAGGGCAGCCCCAGCATTTT,CSASTGGGQPQHF
NA,NA,TRBJ1-1,TRBV7-8,TGTGCCAGCAGCCTACAGGTGTCTGAAGCTTTCTTT,CASSLQVSEAFF
NA,NA,TRBJ2-1,TRBV6-2/TRBV6-3,TGTGCCAGCAGTTACCCCCAGGTGCTTAACCCCAACAATGAGCAGTTCTTC,CASSYPQVLNPNNEQFF
NA,NA,TRBJ2-7,TRBV15,TGTGCCACCAGCAGAGTCATTTCCTACGAGCAGTACTTC,CATSRVISYEQYF
TRBD1,NA,TRBJ1-3,TRBV3-1/TRBV3-2,TGTGCCAGCAGCCTGACAAGGACAGGGGCGGGAAACACCATATATTTT,CASSLTRTGAGNTIYF